This T cell receptor (beta chain) was profiled in a study of blood T cells in healthy people across ages. General study findings and limits: Fewer expanded clones and more diversity marked long-lived versus aged donors.

Per the germline V gene, CDR1 is LGHNA and CDR2 is YSLEER. Trimming stripped 0 bases from V and 0 bases from J, with 13 bases between. The CDR3 runs 17 residues. It was with a sample-barcoded 5' primer and a J-beta primer mix that a second PCR of roughly 6 to 11 cycles was run. A single record per CDR3 protein comes from TCRdb applying MiXCR to the 5' RACE reads. The table records 850,000 to 1,100,000 distinct CDR3 sequences, 35% to 40% of them present only once. This clonotype was recorded a few times. Its antigen remains unknown. Sequencing used blood. The chain couples TRBV4-3 to TRBJ2-3, with D perhaps matching TRBD2 (5 bases). The sequence derives from a young man in good health. CDR3 amino acids: CASSQEAALLSTDTQYF. CDR3 DNA: TGCGCCAGCAGCCAAGAAGCGGCTCTACTCAGCACAGATACGCAGTATTTT.